Shown below are 30 T cell receptor beta chains from a single sample sequenced in a study of cytomegalovirus exposure and HLA in healthy donors (dated by TCRdb to the late 2010s). The receptor library was made with the immunoSEQ multiplex PCR assay. A mixture of 60 forward primers for TCR Vbeta segments and 13 reverse primers for TCR Jbeta segments was used in the multiplex PCR. TCRdb limited this immuneACCESS table to in-frame rearrangements with V and J called. A share of clones is missing; checked studies link under half to unresolved V genes, and the rest is unexplained. The sample table records 170,000 or so clones; 84% of these occur just once. Jointly, the top ten make up roughly 6.7% of the sample. The sequencing input was PBMCs. The receptors shown here come from a man aged 50 to 60 in good health and CMV-seropositive.

In this sample, this clone turned up once. The chain joins TRBV27 to TRBJ2-7, with a weak D call TRBD2 (5 bases). V lost 5 bases to trimming and J lost 2 bases, with 10 bases between them. The V gene's germline CDR1 is MNHEY and CDR2 SMNVEV (reference sequence). The CDR3 runs to 13 residues. CDR3 nucleotide sequence: TGTGCCAGCAGTCTCGGGGTAGCCTACGAGCAGTACGTC. Translation gives CASSLGVAYEQYV.

The J gene is TRBJ2-1, the V gene TRBV14, with TRBD1 matching over 8 bases. The germline V gene encodes CDR1 SGHDN and CDR2 FVKESK. Trimming removed 4 bases from V and 11 bases from J; junction bases left unmatched: 4. There are 12 residues in the CDR3. CDR3 bases: TGTGCCAGCAGCCCGGACAGGGCTAAGCAGTTCTTC. Translation: CASSPDRAKQFF.

The chain couples TRBV29-1 to TRBJ2-1; 10 bases are shared with TRBD2. Germline V CDR1 and CDR2: SQVTM, ANQGSEA. The CDR3 runs 14 residues. The V gene end was trimmed by 6 bases and the J gene end by 2 bases; junction bases not matched to a gene: 4. CDR3 nucleotides: TGCAGCGTCGATACTAGCGGGACCTACAATGAGCAGTTCTTC. This gives the protein CSVDTSGTYNEQFF.

This rearrangement joins TRBV6-5 to TRBJ1-1, with TRBD1 as a possible D gene (5 bases). Per germline, CDR1 MNHEY and CDR2 SVGAGI. The CDR3 contains 13 residues. Deletions cut 7 bases from V and 4 bases from J, with 13 bases between. The CDR3: CASKVRVGTEAFF. The CDR3 coding sequence is TGTGCCAGCAAGGTCAGGGTGGGCACTGAAGCTTTCTTT.

This chain joins TRBV11-2 and TRBJ2-5; D remains unclear. V was trimmed by 5 bases and J by 5 bases, leaving 21 bases between them. This CDR3 contains 16 residues. Germline V gene sequence: CDR1 SGHAT, CDR2 FQNNGV. DNA for the CDR3: TGTGCCAGCAGCCCTTCCCCCCTCTCTAGAAGGGAGACCCAGTACTTC. Protein sequence: CASSPSPLSRRETQYF.

The V call is TRBV2, the J call TRBJ2-1; 7 positions match TRBD2. Germline trimming cut 6 bases from V and 6 bases from J; bases unmatched to any gene: 8. This CDR3 is built from 14 residues. Germline loops: CDR1 SNHLY, CDR2 FYNNEI. Written as DNA, the CDR3 is TGTGCCAGCAGGCAAGCGGGAAGGGGCAATGAGCAGTTCTTC. Translation: CASRQAGRGNEQFF.

This chain connects TRBV27 to TRBJ2-1; tentative D call: TRBD2 (5 bases). Trimming stripped 0 bases from V and 9 bases from J, with 12 bases between. The CDR3 is made up of 14 amino acids. In germline, CDR1 is MNHEY, CDR2 SMNVEV (reference sequence). CDR3 bases: TGTGCCAGCAGTTTATCCTCCGGAGGTAGTGAGCAGTTCTTC. Protein: CASSLSSGGSEQFF.

The V gene is TRBV5-1, the J gene TRBJ2-1; TRBD1 aligns across 7 bases. This CDR3 comprises 18 residues. V shed 1 base, J shed 4 bases, and the junction held 14 bases outside the gene matches. Germline V lookup: CDR1 SGHRS, CDR2 YFSETQ. The CDR3 DNA sequence: TGCGCCAGCAGCTTGACCGCATTTGACAGGGTCTCGTACAATGAGCAGTTCTTC. Its translation: CASSLTAFDRVSYNEQFF.

This clone was recorded only once. The V call is TRBV4-1, the J call TRBJ1-1, with 7 bases lining up with TRBD1. Unmatched junction bases numbered 12, after V lost 6 bases and J lost 5 bases. The CDR3 runs to 15 residues. Germline assignment: CDR1 MGHRA and CDR2 YSYEKL. The CDR3 region has the DNA TGCGCCAGCAGTCCGACAGGGATGGAGGGTACTGAAGCTTTCTTT. Protein sequence: CASSPTGMEGTEAFF.

This CDR3 is CASSPSGGNTQYF. The CDR3 bases are TGCGCCAGCAGTCCTAGCGGGGGAAATACGCAGTATTTT. The chain joins TRBV10-2 to TRBJ2-3; 10 bases fit TRBD2. The germline gives CDR1 WSHSY, CDR2 SAAADI. V was pared by 5 bases and J by 7 bases, with 3 bases of the junction left unmatched. This CDR3 has 13 residues.

The CDR3 DNA is TGTGCCAGCAGCTTCTCTGGGGGGGCGGATGGCTACACCTTC. This sequence encodes CASSFSGGADGYTF. The rearrangement links TRBV7-3 to TRBJ1-2; the D gene is possibly TRBD1 (6 bases). The CDR3 contains 14 residues. Germline loops: CDR1 SGHTA, CDR2 FQGTGA. Trimming removed 3 bases from V and 6 bases from J, with 14 bases in between.

The chain joins TRBV4-1 to TRBJ2-5; D perhaps matches TRBD1 (6 bases). This CDR3 spans 14 amino acids. CDR1 is MGHRA and CDR2 is YSYEKL in the germline V gene. Trimming cost V 4 bases and J 1 base, with 10 bases left between them. CDR3 coding DNA: TGCGCCAGCAGCCCCTCGGACAGCCAAGAGACCCAGTACTTC. As protein: CASSPSDSQETQYF.

V usage is TRBV5-1 and J usage is TRBJ1-1; maybe TRBD1 (6 bases). The CDR3 consists of 14 residues. Between the trimmed V and J ends, which lost 3 bases and 4 bases, there was a span of 13 bases. Germline V gives CDR1 SGHRS, CDR2 YFSETQ. The CDR3 DNA follows: TGCGCCAGCAGCTCTCTAGGGGGGGGCACTGAAGCTTTCTTT. It codes for CASSSLGGGTEAFF.

The V gene is TRBV6-5, the J gene TRBJ2-1, with TRBD2 identical over 7 bases. The germline V gene has CDR1 MNHEY and CDR2 SVGAGI. J lost 5 bases, V lost 6 bases, and 7 bases had no gene match. The CDR3 totals 14 residues. CDR3 amino acids: CASREMTSNNEQFF. The CDR3 DNA reads as TGTGCCAGCAGGGAGATGACTAGCAACAATGAGCAGTTCTTC.

The V gene is TRBV6-1, the J gene TRBJ2-2; D perhaps matches TRBD1 (5 bases). Trimming removed 4 bases from V and 0 bases from J, with 6 bases in between. The CDR3 consists of 14 residues. Looked up from germline, CDR1 is MNHNS and CDR2 is SASEGT. The CDR3 loop is CASSGQPNTGELFF. DNA of the CDR3: TGTGCCAGCAGTGGACAGCCGAACACCGGGGAGCTGTTTTTT.

This chain connects TRBV9 to TRBJ2-1, with 9 bases aligning to TRBD2. This CDR3 has 17 amino acids. CDR1 is SGDLS, CDR2 YYNGEE, per germline. Losses at the gene ends were 0 bases for V and 5 bases for J; bases not matched to a gene: 9. CDR3 nucleotide sequence: TGTGCCAGCAGCGTAGGCCTCATTTTAGCGGGGGACAATGAGCAGTTCTTC. Encoded protein: CASSVGLILAGDNEQFF.

This rearrangement joins TRBV6-5 to TRBJ2-7; 12 bases match TRBD2. Germline CDR1 reads MNHEY; CDR2 reads SVGAGI. The CDR3 has 13 amino acids. V gave up 6 bases and J gave up 7 bases; unmatched junction bases: 4. DNA of the CDR3: TGTGCCAGCAGCCAAGGACTAGCGGGGGAGCAGTACGTC. Protein: CASSQGLAGEQYV.

The rearrangement uses TRBV5-8 and TRBJ1-2; D might be TRBD1 (6 bases). The ends were cut back, 0 bases at V and 2 bases at J, with 11 bases in the middle. Germline loops: CDR1 SGHTS, CDR2 YDEGEE. CDR3 length: 15 amino acids. Written as DNA, the CDR3 is TGTGCCAGCAGCTTGGGGGGAACAGGGAACTATGGCTACACCTTC. As protein: CASSLGGTGNYGYTF.

J is TRBJ1-3 and V is TRBV27; TRBD1 aligns across 8 bases. Losses at the gene ends were 2 bases for V and 2 bases for J; bases not matched to a gene: 2. The germline CDR1 and CDR2 sequences are MNHEY and SMNVEV (reference sequence). The CDR3 is 15 residues long. This chain's CDR3 is CASSLGQGTGNTIYF. The CDR3 DNA reads TGTGCCAGCAGTTTAGGACAGGGCACTGGAAACACCATATATTTT.

This clone occurred once. The chain couples TRBV5-1 to TRBJ2-5; TRBD1 matches 8 bases. The V gene's germline CDR1 is SGHRS and CDR2 YFSETQ. V was pared by 0 bases and J by 3 bases, with 1 base of the junction left unmatched. CDR3 length: 14 amino acids. Here the CDR3 DNA reads TGCGCCAGCAGCTTGGGACAGGGGAAAGAGACCCAGTACTTC. Protein sequence: CASSLGQGKETQYF.

The gene calls are TRBV10-3 and TRBJ2-1; 8 bases fit TRBD2. The germline CDR1 and CDR2 sequences are ENHRY and SYGVKD. V lost 5 bases, J lost 0 bases, and 9 bases stayed unmatched. The CDR3 runs 17 residues. The CDR3, as DNA: TGTGCCATCAGTACTAGCGGCGCTCTGAGCTCCTACAATGAGCAGTTCTTC. Amino acid sequence: CAISTSGALSSYNEQFF.

The chain combines TRBV10-3 with TRBJ2-3; 8 bases align to TRBD1. Unmatched junction bases numbered 8, after V lost 4 bases and J lost 5 bases. From germline, CDR1 is ENHRY and CDR2 SYGVKD. This CDR3 is built from 15 residues. The CDR3 loop reads CAISVRTGQEDTQYF. DNA of the CDR3: TGTGCCATCAGTGTCCGGACAGGGCAGGAAGATACGCAGTATTTT.

This clone has only one observation. V gene TRBV19 combines with J gene TRBJ1-1, with a weak D call TRBD1 (5 bases). Trimming left V 9 bases short and J 2 bases short, with 19 bases between. The V gene's germline CDR1 is LNHDA and CDR2 SQIVND (reference sequence). The CDR3 is 15 amino acids. This chain's CDR3 is CASRAVSTVNTEAFF. CDR3 sequence (DNA): TGTGCCAGCCGAGCCGTCTCGACAGTTAACACTGAAGCTTTCTTT.

The table lists this clone with a few counts. The chain is built from TRBV5-4 and TRBJ2-3; 7 positions agree with TRBD2. CDR1 is SGHNT and CDR2 is YYREEE in the germline V gene (reference sequence). The CDR3 contains 16 residues. The V and J ends lost 5 bases and 1 base, in that order; junction bases with no gene match: 10. The CDR3 nucleotides read TGTGCCAGCAGTCTCCCGGGGAGCGGGGGCACAGATACGCAGTATTTT. Amino acid sequence: CASSLPGSGGTDTQYF.

This CDR3 is CASSKLGTGNYEQYF. The CDR3 region has the DNA TGTGCCAGTAGTAAACTCGGGACAGGGAACTACGAGCAGTACTTC. This chain joins TRBV19 and TRBJ2-7; 9 nucleotides agree with TRBD1. This CDR3 spans 15 amino acids. V gave up 4 bases and J gave up 3 bases; unmatched junction bases: 7. Germline V gene data show CDR1 as LNHDA and CDR2 as SQIVND (reference sequence).

The gene calls are TRBV11-2 and TRBJ2-3, with a tentative D call TRBD2 (5 bases). The CDR3 has 15 residues. With 5 bases removed from V and 2 bases from J, the gap between germline ends came to 14 bases. CDR1 is SGHAT, CDR2 FQNNGV, per germline. CDR3 sequence reads: CASSRRAVITDTQYF. In nucleotides, the CDR3 is TGTGCCAGCAGCAGAAGAGCGGTTATCACAGATACGCAGTATTTT.

The chain uses TRBV7-3 and TRBJ2-1; 13 bases agree with TRBD2. Trimming took 2 bases from V and 8 from J; bases not matched to a gene: 3. Germline V gene data show CDR1 as SGHTA and CDR2 as FQGTGA. The CDR3 loop spans 15 amino acids. CDR3 loop: CASSLGLAGAHEQFF. The CDR3 DNA reads as TGTGCCAGCAGCTTAGGACTAGCGGGAGCCCATGAGCAGTTCTTC.

V and J are TRBV27 and TRBJ2-1; 10 bases align to TRBD2. The CDR3 is 15 residues long. Germline V lookup: CDR1 MNHEY, CDR2 SMNVEV (reference sequence). J gave up 7 bases and V 7 bases, and 10 bases lay outside the gene matches. The CDR3 sequence is CASTQRLAGVNEQFF. Here the CDR3 DNA reads TGTGCCAGCACCCAAAGGCTAGCGGGAGTAAATGAGCAGTTCTTC.

The CDR3 DNA sequence: TGCGCCAGCAGCTTGGGACAGGGAAATAGCAATCAGCCCCAGCATTTT. This sequence encodes CASSLGQGNSNQPQHF. The chain uses TRBV5-1 and TRBJ1-5, with TRBD1 matching over 7 bases. Germline-derived CDR1 and CDR2 are SGHRS and YFSETQ. V dropped 0 bases and J dropped 0; count of bases not matched to a gene: 3. There are 16 residues in the CDR3.

The chain recombines TRBV7-9 with TRBJ1-1; TRBD1 agrees at 9 bases. V gave up 0 bases and J gave up 3 bases; unmatched junction bases: 5. The V gene's germline CDR1 is SEHNR and CDR2 FQNEAQ (reference sequence). The CDR3 sequence is 16 residues long. In nucleotides, the CDR3 is TGTGCCAGCAGCTTAGCAGACAGGGGGAAGGACACTGAAGCTTTCTTT. Protein product: CASSLADRGKDTEAFF. Together with reference TRBV7-9 and TRBJ1-1, the CDR3 gives the full variable domain: DTGVSQNPRHKITKRGQNVTFRCDPISEHNRLYWYRQTLGQGPEFLTYFQNEAQLEKSRLLSDRFSAERPKGSFSTLEIQRTEQGDSAMYLCASSLADRGKDTEAFFGQGTRLTVV.